The entry that follows covers one T cell receptor beta chain sequence. Its matching antigen is unknown. Authors of the study amplified TCR beta CDR3 regions from RNA transcripts. In the first-round RT-PCR of the TCR CDR3, the HTBI primer set was used. TCRdb re-called the multiplex PCR reads through MiXCR, storing one row per CDR3 protein. Of about 600,000 distinct CDR3 sequences listed, approximately 15% are singletons. The data stem from a study of T cells in Graves' hyperthyroidism and ophthalmopathy. Study-level information: At the time of initial diagnosis and before any treatment, peripheral blood was collected. Findings and limits, study-wide: Patients with ophthalmopathy were separated from those with stable hyperthyroidism by a 13 V-J model.

CDR3 size: 16 residues. Germline values: CDR1 DFQATT, CDR2 SNEGSKA (reference sequence). V shed 3 bases and J shed 0 bases, with 17 bases lying between them. This clonotype was sampled from a middle-aged woman with Graves' ophthalmopathy. V usage is TRBV20-1 and J usage is TRBJ2-5; no definite D call. The sample comprised blood. CDR3 amino acids: CSASEMTRWYQETQYF. The CDR3 nucleotides read TGCAGTGCTAGTGAGATGACGCGCTGGTACCAAGAGACCCAGTACTTC.